This T cell receptor beta chain was captured in a study of blood T cell repertoires in COVID-19. Background on the study: Samples of COVID-19 (acute and convalescent) were obtained from the United States, Italy and Spain.

Assay used: immunoSEQ multiplex PCR; TCRdb lists only in-frame clones, some missing. The data hold about 250,000 clones, with over 70% observed a single time. V was clipped by 8 bases and J by 4 bases, with 17 bases between them. Per germline, CDR1 MNHEY and CDR2 SMNVEV (reference sequence). The CDR3 loop spans 14 amino acids. The chain couples TRBV27 to TRBJ1-1, with D hard to call. This receptor was obtained from a man older than 75 with acute or convalescent COVID-19. Sequencing was done on a sample of peripheral blood. The CDR3 loop is CASLGRGLGTEAFF. In DNA, the CDR3 is TGTGCCAGCTTAGGTAGAGGGTTGGGCACTGAAGCTTTCTTT.